This TCR beta chain was identified during a study of T cell changes during pregnancy in multiple sclerosis. Data came from immunoSEQ multiplex PCR; TCRdb stores just in-frame clones and leaves some out. The sample has around 95,000 clones, approximately 95% seen once. This sequence originates from a female donor in good health, enrolled as a control in a pregnancy study. Specimen: peripheral blood, collected after pregnancy.

The CDR3 loop reads CAWSRIAGPYEQYF. The DNA for the CDR3 is TGTGCCTGGAGTAGAATAGCGGGACCTTACGAGCAGTACTTC. The gene calls are TRBV30 and TRBJ2-7; 8 bases agree with TRBD2. Trimming removed 2 bases from V and 4 bases from J; junction bases left unmatched: 7. CDR3 length: 14 amino acids. Germline CDR1 is GTSNPN and CDR2 is SVGIG (reference sequence).